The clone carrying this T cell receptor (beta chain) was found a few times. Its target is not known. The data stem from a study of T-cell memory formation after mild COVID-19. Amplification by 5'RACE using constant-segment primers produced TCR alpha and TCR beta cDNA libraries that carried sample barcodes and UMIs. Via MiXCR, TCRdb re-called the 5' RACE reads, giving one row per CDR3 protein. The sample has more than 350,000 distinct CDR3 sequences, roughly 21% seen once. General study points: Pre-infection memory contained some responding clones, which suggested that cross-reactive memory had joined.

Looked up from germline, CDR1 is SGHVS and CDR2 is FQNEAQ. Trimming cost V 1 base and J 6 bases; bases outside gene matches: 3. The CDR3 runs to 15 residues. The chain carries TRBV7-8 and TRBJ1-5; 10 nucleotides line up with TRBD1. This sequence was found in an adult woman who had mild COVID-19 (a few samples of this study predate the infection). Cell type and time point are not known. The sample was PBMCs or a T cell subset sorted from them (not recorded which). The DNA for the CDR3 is TGTGCCAGCAGCTTAGGGACAGGGGGTTCTCAGCCCCAGCATTTT. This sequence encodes CASSLGTGGSQPQHF.